This T cell receptor (beta chain) was found in a study of T-cell memory formation after mild COVID-19. Looking at the study overall: TCR clusters were mostly donor specific.

General study points: For second-wave clones that peaked at day 37, SARS-CoV-2 specificity went unverified.

TCRdb re-analysed the 5' RACE reads in MiXCR, keeping a single row per CDR3 protein. This sample has around 340,000 distinct CDR3 sequences, with 21% found just once. At least ten counts were recorded for this clonotype. Its matching antigen is unknown. The material sequenced was PBMCs or a T cell subset sorted from them (not recorded which). This TCR was recovered from an adult woman who had mild COVID-19 (a few samples of this study predate the infection). Cell type and time point are not known.

CDR3 protein: CASSQYTGTSGYEQYF. The CDR3 DNA is TGCGCCAGCAGCCAATACACCGGGACTAGTGGGTACGAGCAGTACTTC. The gene calls are TRBV4-3 and TRBJ2-7, with 8 bases fitting TRBD2. Germline CDR1 LGHNA, CDR2 YSLEER. V lost 2 bases to trimming and J lost 4 bases; unmatched junction nucleotides: 10. CDR3 size: 16 residues.